This T cell receptor (beta chain) was captured in a study of Ad26.COV2.S vaccination and SARS-CoV-2 variants. For the study at large: Enrolled in COV1001, the donor was in the Ad26.COV2.S trial arm, which received the vaccine.

This CDR3 is 14 amino acids long. The V and J ends lost 5 bases and 2 bases respectively, with 12 bases between them. The germline V gene encodes CDR1 SEHNR and CDR2 FQNEAQ (reference sequence). The sample's treatment: 15 to 20 received Ad26.COV2.S at low or high dose, single or two shots; a few received placebo; per-sample allocation not given. Material that was analyzed had been drawn on day 63 after the first vaccine or placebo injection. Data came from immunoSEQ multiplex PCR; TCRdb stores just in-frame clones and leaves some out. This sample has hundreds of thousands of clones, with 89% found just once. Findings of the study overall: Vaccinated individuals (as opposed to placebo recipients) had higher spike-specific TCR breadth. There was a possibility that the TCR breadth and depth analyses underestimated total T cell responses.

About this clone itself: Its antigen is unknown.

The chain uses TRBV7-9 and TRBJ2-5; a possible D gene is TRBD1 (6 bases). This specimen consisted of peripheral blood, obtained in a trial of Ad26.COV2.S vaccine versus placebo. This TCR was sampled from a person between 18 and 65 years old who received the Ad26.COV2.S COVID-19 vaccine or a placebo. CDR3 residues: CASSQNTGQETQYF. CDR3 in DNA: TGTGCCAGCAGCCAGAACACAGGGCAAGAGACCCAGTACTTC.